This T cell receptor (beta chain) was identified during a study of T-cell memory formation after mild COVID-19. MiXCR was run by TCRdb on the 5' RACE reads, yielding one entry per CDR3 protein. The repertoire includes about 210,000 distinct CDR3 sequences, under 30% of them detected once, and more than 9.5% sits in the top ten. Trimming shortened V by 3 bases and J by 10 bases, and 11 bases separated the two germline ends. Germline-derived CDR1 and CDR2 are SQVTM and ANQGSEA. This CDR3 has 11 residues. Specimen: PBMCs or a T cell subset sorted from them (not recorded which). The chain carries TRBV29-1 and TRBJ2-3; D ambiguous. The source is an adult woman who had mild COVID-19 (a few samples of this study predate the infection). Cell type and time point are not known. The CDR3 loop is CSVDRLQAQYF. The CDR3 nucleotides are TGCAGCGTTGATAGGTTGCAAGCGCAGTATTTT.